Shown below are 21 T cell receptor beta chains from a single sample sequenced in a study of a mutant IDH1 vaccine in newly diagnosed glioma. The protocol was immunoSEQ multiplex PCR, while the TCRdb copy is restricted to in-frame clones and leaves out a portion. Here the sample spans under 75,000 clones, 91% being singletons. Sample time point: baseline, week 1 (first vaccination visit). The treatment here: pre-vaccination baseline after standard-of-care therapy. The specimen was PBMCs, collected from a glioma patient treated with radiotherapy, temozolomide or both. The receptors stem from a man aged 45-60 years with glioma.

The chain recombines TRBV5-5 with TRBJ2-2; D uncertain. Trimming stripped 1 base from V and 0 bases from J, with 10 bases between. CDR1 and CDR2 from the germline V gene are SGHKS and YYEKEE (reference sequence). The CDR3 covers 16 residues. Here the CDR3 DNA reads TGTGCCAGCAGCTTGAGGAGACCAGCGAACACCGGGGAGCTGTTTTTT. Translation: CASSLRRPANTGELFF.

The chain couples TRBV5-1 to TRBJ1-1, with D possibly TRBD1 on 6 matching bases. Germline loops: CDR1 SGHRS, CDR2 YFSETQ. The ends were cut back, 4 bases at V and 5 bases at J, with 15 bases in the middle. The CDR3 covers 14 residues. In nucleotides, the CDR3 is TGCGCCAGCAGCGGGTCGGGGGCAGGGACTGAAGCTTTCTTT. Protein sequence: CASSGSGAGTEAFF.

V and J are TRBV5-5 and TRBJ1-2; TRBD1 aligns across 8 bases. Germline-derived CDR1 and CDR2 are SGHKS and YYEKEE (reference sequence). The length of the CDR3 is 15 residues. Trimming at V came to 4 bases and at J to 1 base, leaving 6 bases not matched to a gene. The CDR3 DNA reads TGTGCCAGCAGCCCAGGACAGGGACATAACTATGGCTACACCTTC. Amino acids: CASSPGQGHNYGYTF.

V and J are TRBV7-8 and TRBJ2-3; 7 nucleotides match TRBD2. The CDR3 has 15 residues. From germline, CDR1 is SGHVS and CDR2 FQNEAQ. J lost 1 base, V lost 6 bases, and 7 bases had no gene match. This CDR3 reads CASSPRLAGTDTQYF. CDR3 nucleotide sequence: TGTGCCAGCAGTCCCCGGCTAGCGGGCACAGATACGCAGTATTTT.

The chain employs TRBV2 and TRBJ2-3; 10 bases align to TRBD2. The trim removed 3 bases at V and 2 bases at J, leaving 2 bases unmatched. This CDR3 is built from 15 residues. The germline gives CDR1 SNHLY, CDR2 FYNNEI. The CDR3 DNA reads TGTGCCAGCAGTGATCTAGCGGGAGCCACAGATACGCAGTATTTT. Protein sequence: CASSDLAGATDTQYF.

The CDR3 DNA reads as TGTGCCATCAGGAGGACCGAGGGCAGCTCCTACGAGCAGTACTTC. Its translation is CAIRRTEGSSYEQYF. The chain couples TRBV10-3 to TRBJ2-7; D is possibly TRBD2 (5 bases). From germline, CDR1 is ENHRY and CDR2 SYGVKD. V lost 6 bases and J 0 bases, leaving 15 bases between the germline ends. The CDR3 has 15 residues.

The rearrangement uses TRBV4-2 and TRBJ1-2; D gene unclear. Deletions cut 1 base from V and 7 bases from J, with 7 bases between. The CDR3 consists of 12 residues. Germline V gene sequence: CDR1 LGHNA, CDR2 YNFKEQ. The CDR3, as DNA: TGTGCCAGCAGCCAAGCGGCGGGTGGCTACACCTTC. It encodes CASSQAAGGYTF.

The V call is TRBV10-1, the J call TRBJ2-1; no clear D. Germline-derived CDR1 and CDR2 are WNHNN and SYGVQD (reference sequence). The CDR3 is made up of 14 amino acids. V was cut by 3 bases and J by 0 bases, with 6 bases left in between. The CDR3 loop is CASSELTSYNEQFF. The CDR3 DNA is TGCGCCAGCAGTGAATTAACCTCCTACAATGAGCAGTTCTTC.

This clone was seen a few times. The genes are TRBV7-9 and TRBJ2-2, with D possibly TRBD1 on 5 matching bases. Trimming removed 2 bases from V and 1 base from J, with 5 bases in between. This CDR3 has 14 residues. CDR1 is SEHNR and CDR2 is FQNEAQ in the germline V gene (reference sequence). The CDR3, as DNA: TGTGCCAGCAGCTTACAGGGGAACACCGGGGAGCTGTTTTTT. Translation gives CASSLQGNTGELFF.

V and J are TRBV6-1 and TRBJ2-3, with 8 bases matching TRBD1. The CDR3 covers 15 residues. Losses at the gene ends were 4 bases for V and 1 base for J; bases not matched to a gene: 4. CDR1 is MNHNS, CDR2 SASEGT, per germline. CDR3 in DNA: TGTGCCAGCAGTGGGACAGGGTTTGGCACAGATACGCAGTATTTT. This translates into CASSGTGFGTDTQYF.

The chain carries TRBV30 and TRBJ1-1; D might be TRBD1 (5 bases). The CDR3 totals 12 residues. The germline V gene encodes CDR1 GTSNPN and CDR2 SVGIG (reference sequence). V was clipped by 3 bases and J by 4 bases, with 9 bases between them. For the CDR3, the DNA is TGTGCCTGGAGGGTGGGGGGCACTGAAGCTTTCTTT. Its translation is CAWRVGGTEAFF.

The rearrangement uses TRBV27 and TRBJ2-7; 8 nucleotides line up with TRBD2. V lost 4 bases, J lost 5 bases, and 7 bases stayed unmatched. The CDR3 totals 14 residues. Germline V CDR1 and CDR2: MNHEY, SMNVEV (reference sequence). The CDR3 is CASSYRGSGDEQYF. CDR3 nucleotide sequence: TGTGCCAGCAGTTATAGAGGTAGCGGGGACGAGCAGTACTTC.

The genes are TRBV5-6 and TRBJ2-7, with unresolved D. V was cut by 1 base and J by 3 bases, with 11 bases left in between. The CDR3 is 14 amino acids. CDR1 is SGHDT, CDR2 YYEEEE, per germline. The CDR3 region is CASSLSYGFYEQYF. CDR3 coding DNA: TGTGCCAGCAGCTTGTCCTACGGTTTCTACGAGCAGTACTTC.

This clone was detected once. The rearrangement links TRBV30 to TRBJ1-5, with D perhaps TRBD1 (5 bases). V was clipped by 1 base and J by 0 bases, with 7 bases between them. From germline, CDR1 is GTSNPN and CDR2 SVGIG (reference sequence). The CDR3 extends over 14 amino acids. The CDR3 sequence is CAWSGDLSNQPQHF. In DNA form, the CDR3 reads TGTGCCTGGAGTGGGGACCTTAGCAATCAGCCCCAGCATTTT.

The chain employs TRBV2 and TRBJ1-2; weak D call: TRBD1 (6 bases). Looked up from germline, CDR1 is SNHLY and CDR2 is FYNNEI. V was cut by 10 bases and J by 1 base, with 10 bases left in between. The CDR3 is made up of 12 amino acids. The CDR3 DNA sequence: TGTGCCATCGGACAGTTTAACTATGGCTACACCTTC. Its protein product is CAIGQFNYGYTF.

The chain carries TRBV6-1 and TRBJ2-3; weak D call: TRBD2 (7 bases). CDR1 is MNHNS, CDR2 SASEGT, per germline. Trimming shortened V by 11 bases and J by 0 bases, and 15 bases separated the two germline ends. The CDR3 sequence is 14 residues long. CDR3 bases: TGTGCCCTATGGCGGGGGCCTAGCACAGATACGCAGTATTTT. Amino acids: CALWRGPSTDTQYF.

Only one count was recorded for this clone. The chain recombines TRBV6-5 with TRBJ2-7; D is unclear. This CDR3 has 13 amino acids. The V gene lost 2 bases and the J gene lost 4 bases, with 9 bases spanning the gap. CDR1 and CDR2 (germline): MNHEY, SVGAGI. CDR3 bases: TGTGCCAGCAGTTACGCGGTCGAGTACGAGCAGTACTTC. Amino acid sequence: CASSYAVEYEQYF.

In DNA form, the CDR3 reads TGTGCCAGCAGCTACGGGAAGGGCACTGAAGCTTTCTTT. Encoded protein: CASSYGKGTEAFF. J is TRBJ1-1 and V is TRBV5-5; D gene uncertain. Germline values: CDR1 SGHKS, CDR2 YYEKEE (reference sequence). There are 13 residues in the CDR3. V lost 3 bases, J lost 4 bases, and 10 bases lay in between.

The chain has TRBV18 and TRBJ1-4; D gene ambiguous. Trimming took off 3 bases at V and 5 bases at J, with 10 bases between the two ends. CDR1 is KGHSH, CDR2 LQKENI, per germline. The CDR3 is 14 residues long. DNA for the CDR3: TGTGCCAGCTCACCGTTCTCAGTAAATGAAAAACTGTTTTTT. Translated, it gives CASSPFSVNEKLFF.

The chain combines TRBV19 with TRBJ1-4; weak D call: TRBD1 (6 bases). There are 14 residues in the CDR3. Germline assignment: CDR1 LNHDA and CDR2 SQIVND (reference sequence). V shed 5 bases and J shed 7 bases, with 14 bases lying between them. The CDR3 region is CASSEGGRREKLFF. CDR3 coding DNA: TGTGCCAGTAGTGAGGGGGGGCGGCGTGAAAAACTGTTTTTT.

This clone is a singleton in its sample. The rearrangement joins TRBV28 to TRBJ1-4; possible D gene TRBD1, 6 bases. This CDR3 is 15 amino acids long. Germline loops: CDR1 MDHEN, CDR2 SYDVKM. Trimming stripped 2 bases from V and 0 bases from J, with 7 bases between. The CDR3 spells CASSLQGSTNEKLFF. CDR3 nucleotides: TGTGCCAGCAGTTTACAGGGGTCAACTAATGAAAAACTGTTTTTT.